The 23 T cell receptor beta chains below were found in one sample sequenced in a study of T cell responses to AZD1222 COVID-19 vaccine (dated by TCRdb to the early 2020s). Taken with the paper, the label for time point translates to: baseline before first vaccination. Libraries came from the immunoSEQ multiplex PCR assay. Drawn from immuneACCESS, this table holds only the in-frame rearrangements with V and J called that TCRdb kept. Clones are partly lost; checked studies trace under half to an unresolved V gene and leave the rest unexplained. This sample holds fewer than 120,000 clones; about 88% were observed only once. Roughly 1.6% of the sample goes to the ten largest clones. The sequenced sample was peripheral blood, obtained on day 0 of AZD1222 vaccination. The origin of the receptors is an adult in good health.

V is TRBV27 and J is TRBJ2-1; D call uncertain. The V and J ends lost 2 bases and 6 bases respectively, with 5 bases between them. CDR1 MNHEY and CDR2 SMNVEV come from the germline V gene (reference sequence). The CDR3 contains 12 residues. Here the CDR3 reads CASSLNGNEQFF. Here the CDR3 DNA reads TGTGCCAGCAGTTTAAACGGCAATGAGCAGTTCTTC.

The chain uses TRBV7-5 and TRBJ2-7; TRBD2 is the table's D call and was not checked against the DNA. TRBV7-5 is given as a pseudogene. The CDR3 totals 15 residues. The CDR3 DNA sequence: TGTGTCAGAAGCCGTCTAGCGTTTTACTCCTACGAGCAGTACTTC. Translation gives CVRSRLAFYSYEQYF.

The chain couples TRBV3-1 (or the pseudogene TRBV3-2) to TRBJ2-6; D is uncertain. V shed 2 bases and J shed 2 bases, with 10 bases lying between them. This CDR3 comprises 16 residues. The V gene's germline CDR1 is LGHDT and CDR2 YNNKEL (reference sequence). CDR3 nucleotide sequence: TGTGCCAGCAGCCAATTCGGAAGGACTGGGGCCAACGTCCTGACTTTC. It encodes CASSQFGRTGANVLTF.

CDR3 amino acids: CASSYSSASGSYEQYF. For the CDR3, the DNA is TGTGCCAGCAGTTACTCGTCCGCTAGCGGGAGTTACGAGCAGTACTTC. This chain connects TRBV6-5 to TRBJ2-7, with TRBD2 identical over 10 bases. This CDR3 is 16 amino acids long. CDR1 MNHEY and CDR2 SVGAGI come from the germline V gene. V was pared by 0 bases and J by 4 bases, with 6 bases of the junction left unmatched.

The rearrangement joins TRBV18 to TRBJ1-1, with D tentatively TRBD1 (5 bases). Germline assignment: CDR1 KGHSH and CDR2 LQKENI. This CDR3 comprises 13 residues. Trimming took 1 base from V and 3 from J, leaving 6 bases between them. The CDR3 is CASSPLGDTEAFF. DNA for the CDR3: TGTGCCAGCTCACCACTGGGGGACACTGAAGCTTTCTTT.

V gene TRBV5-1 combines with J gene TRBJ1-5; 8 positions match TRBD1. This CDR3 comprises 15 residues. CDR1 and CDR2 (germline): SGHRS, YFSETQ. With 4 bases clipped from V and 7 bases from J, the junction kept 10 bases outside the gene matches. The CDR3 reads CASSRDGQGMQPQHF. In DNA, the CDR3 is TGCGCCAGCAGCCGCGATGGACAGGGAATGCAGCCCCAGCATTTT.

Remarks on this clone: The sample carries other DNA sequences with the same CDR3. The chain combines TRBV19 with TRBJ1-5; a possible D gene is TRBD1 (5 bases). The length of the CDR3 is 13 residues. With 3 bases removed from V and 4 bases from J, the gap between germline ends came to 7 bases. Germline CDR1 reads LNHDA; CDR2 reads SQIVND (reference sequence). CDR3 nucleotides: TGTGCCAGTAGTATCGGGGGGAATCAGCCCCAGCATTTT. Residues: CASSIGGNQPQHF.

The CDR3 sequence is CASSFTFSPGELFF. The CDR3 DNA follows: TGTGCCAGCAGCTTTACTTTTTCTCCCGGGGAGCTGTTTTTT. The chain carries TRBV5-4 and TRBJ2-2; no clear D gene. This CDR3 has 14 amino acids. Germline CDR1 reads SGHNT; CDR2 reads YYREEE (reference sequence). V was pared by 2 bases and J by 6 bases, with 11 bases between.

This chain links TRBV6-5 with TRBJ1-2; D uncertain. There are 14 residues in the CDR3. The V gene's germline CDR1 is MNHEY and CDR2 SVGAGI. With 7 bases removed from V and 7 bases from J, the gap between germline ends came to 19 bases. The CDR3 DNA is TGTGCCAGCACCCAAGCCGGGATATTTGGTGGCTACACCTTC. Its protein product is CASTQAGIFGGYTF.

In its sample, this clone was seen once. The rearrangement joins TRBV18 to TRBJ2-2, with 10 bases matching TRBD1. After removal of 5 bases from V and 8 bases from J, the junction contained 5 bases not matched to a gene. Looked up from germline, CDR1 is KGHSH and CDR2 is LQKENI. The CDR3 has 14 amino acids. In DNA, the CDR3 is TGTGCCAGCTCATCCGACAGGGGGCTAGGGGAGCTGTTTTTT. Its protein is CASSSDRGLGELFF.

The chain is built from TRBV11-1 and TRBJ2-7; TRBD1 is a possible D gene (6 bases). V was cut by 1 base and J by 2 bases, with 6 bases left in between. Germline V gene sequence: CDR1 SGHAT, CDR2 FQDESV (reference sequence). The CDR3 length is 13 residues. The CDR3 loop is CASSLGTAYEQYF. Written as DNA, the CDR3 is TGTGCCAGCAGCTTAGGGACAGCCTACGAGCAGTACTTC.

The genes are TRBV5-1 and TRBJ2-1; no reliable D call. The CDR3 loop spans 14 amino acids. CDR1 and CDR2 (germline): SGHRS, YFSETQ. Between the trimmed V and J ends, which lost 0 bases and 8 bases, there was a span of 12 bases. The chain's CDR3 is CASSLGVGLDEQFF. CDR3 nucleotides: TGCGCCAGCAGCTTGGGGGTGGGTTTGGATGAGCAGTTCTTC.

The rearrangement joins TRBV4-1 to TRBJ2-7; 7 positions match TRBD2. V lost 4 bases, J lost 3 bases, and 9 bases stayed unmatched. The CDR3 runs to 15 residues. Germline CDR1 is MGHRA and CDR2 is YSYEKL. CDR3 DNA sequence: TGCGCCAGCAGCCCCGGGTCGGGGGGAGGCTACGAGCAGTACTTC. Protein sequence: CASSPGSGGGYEQYF.

This clone came up once. The V call is TRBV7-6, the J call TRBJ2-7, with D maybe TRBD1 (6 bases). The V gene's germline CDR1 is SGHVS and CDR2 FNYEAQ. The CDR3 sequence is 14 residues long. Trimming took 1 base from V and 5 from J, leaving 12 bases between them. CDR3 in amino acids: CASSLGGQGHEQYF. The CDR3, as DNA: TGTGCCAGCAGCTTAGGGGGGCAGGGCCACGAGCAGTACTTC.

The gene calls are TRBV19 and TRBJ2-1; unclear D gene. V lost 4 bases and J 0 bases, leaving 7 bases between the germline ends. Germline V gene sequence: CDR1 LNHDA, CDR2 SQIVND (reference sequence). The CDR3 sequence is 14 residues long. The CDR3 loop reads CASSTFGSYNEQFF. The CDR3 coding sequence is TGTGCCAGTAGTACCTTTGGCTCCTACAATGAGCAGTTCTTC.

The chain joins TRBV10-1 to TRBJ2-1, with TRBD2 matching 11 bases. Germline-derived CDR1 and CDR2 are WNHNN and SYGVQD (reference sequence). The CDR3 has 15 amino acids. With V trimmed by 6 bases and J by 3 bases, 4 bases remained unmatched. The CDR3 loop reads CASRASGGSYNEQFF. The DNA for the CDR3 is TGCGCCAGCAGGGCTAGCGGGGGGAGCTACAATGAGCAGTTCTTC.

The gene calls are TRBV19 and TRBJ2-7; TRBD1 aligns across 7 bases. The CDR3 consists of 12 residues. Trimming cost V 4 bases and J 6 bases; bases outside gene matches: 3. CDR1 and CDR2 from the germline V gene are LNHDA and SQIVND (reference sequence). The CDR3 here is CASSRAGGEQYF. The CDR3 coding sequence is TGTGCCAGTAGTAGGGCAGGGGGCGAGCAGTACTTC.

V and J are TRBV19 and TRBJ1-3; D call uncertain. Germline assignment: CDR1 LNHDA and CDR2 SQIVND (reference sequence). The CDR3 spans 15 residues. V was clipped by 6 bases and J by 2 bases, with 14 bases between them. CDR3 coding DNA: TGTGCCAGTAGCCCCGGTCCAGATGCTGGAAACACCATATATTTT. It is translated as CASSPGPDAGNTIYF.

The rearrangement links TRBV13 to TRBJ2-1, with D perhaps given as TRBD1 or TRBD2 (5 bases each). Germline loops: CDR1 PRHDT, CDR2 FYEKMQ (reference sequence). This CDR3 contains 16 residues. Deletions cut 4 bases from V and 7 bases from J, with 20 bases between. The CDR3 reads CASSSTTGAGANEQFF. For the CDR3, the DNA is TGTGCCAGCAGCTCAACGACCGGGGCAGGCGCTAATGAGCAGTTCTTC.

The chain links TRBV6-6 to TRBJ2-7; TRBD1 might be the D (6 bases). The CDR3 is 14 residues long. The V gene lost 2 bases and the J gene lost 4 bases, with 12 bases spanning the gap. Germline V gene data show CDR1 as MNHNY and CDR2 as SVGAGI (reference sequence). The DNA for the CDR3 is TGTGCCAGCAGTTACCTGACAGGCCCTTACGAGCAGTACTTC. This sequence encodes CASSYLTGPYEQYF.

The chain couples TRBV24-1 to TRBJ2-1, with D possibly TRBD1 on 6 matching bases. Trimming removed 3 bases from V and 7 bases from J, with 18 bases in between. Germline CDR1 reads KGHDR; CDR2 reads SFDVKD. The CDR3 consists of 16 residues. CDR3: CATSDPHGHQGNEQFF. CDR3 bases: TGTGCCACCAGTGATCCGCACGGCCACCAGGGGAATGAGCAGTTCTTC.

J is TRBJ2-3 and V is TRBV10-3, with 7 bases that match TRBD2. Per the germline V gene, CDR1 is ENHRY and CDR2 is SYGVKD. This CDR3 has 15 amino acids. V lost 11 bases, J lost 2 bases, and 13 bases stayed unmatched. The CDR3 DNA is TGTGCCGGCTCGGGTGCGGGAGTTCTCACAGATACGCAGTATTTT. Residues: CAGSGAGVLTDTQYF.

The chain combines TRBV19 with TRBJ2-7; unclear D gene. The V end lost 4 bases, the J end lost 5 bases, and 6 bases lay between the germline ends. CDR1 is LNHDA and CDR2 is SQIVND in the germline V gene (reference sequence). CDR3 length: 11 residues. This chain's CDR3 is CASSTGDEQYF. As DNA, the CDR3 is TGTGCCAGTAGTACGGGCGACGAGCAGTACTTC.